The clone carrying this T cell receptor (beta chain) has only a few counts. What it binds is not known. This sample is drawn from a study of cytomegalovirus exposure and HLA in healthy donors. Findings and limits, study-wide: The study flagged roughly 160 TCR beta chains as cytomegalovirus-associated. In a later analysis, TCR beta V- and J-gene trimming was associated with a missense DCLRE1C variant.

CDR3 length: 13 residues. Germline loops: CDR1 SNHLY, CDR2 FYNNEI. V lost 6 bases, J lost 5 bases, and 5 bases stayed unmatched. The PCR had 60 Vbeta and 13 Jbeta primers. Profiled with immunoSEQ multiplex PCR; TCRdb holds only in-frame clones, not every one. The table has around 80,000 clones, roughly a tenth seen once. The V gene is TRBV2, the J gene TRBJ2-5, with TRBD1 matching 8 bases. The clonotype was recovered from a man aged 55 to 70 in good health and CMV-seropositive. Material: PBMCs. For the CDR3, the DNA is TGTGCCAGCAGGGGACAGGCTGGGGAGACCCAGTACTTC. Its translation: CASRGQAGETQYF.